This TCR beta chain was identified during a study of beta chain features in type 1 diabetes. Study at large: The examined sorted cells totaled 107,917,701 across samples.

Looked up from germline, CDR1 is SEHNR and CDR2 is FQNEAQ (reference sequence). The CDR3 is 12 amino acids. Trimming took 2 bases from V and 7 from J, leaving 8 bases between them. Every donor provided one heparinised blood draw, which averaged approximately 100 mL. It was via CD45RO/CCR7/CD25/CD127/CD95/CD27 that CD4+ naive, central memory, regulatory and stem cell-like memory cells were sorted. Investigators reverse transcribed all isolated RNA, so they sequenced expressed TCRB transcripts. Produced via immunoSEQ multiplex PCR; TCRdb's table is partial and in-frame only. The table lists 350,000 to 450,000 clones, about 14% of them singletons, with approximately 0.035% in the top ten.

This receptor was taken from a man aged 25-45 years in good health. This chain links TRBV7-9 with TRBJ1-1; D is unresolved. The sample comprised naive CD4+ T cells from blood. CDR3 DNA sequence: TGTGCCAGCAGCTTAAAACAGTATGAAGCTTTCTTT. This sequence encodes CASSLKQYEAFF.